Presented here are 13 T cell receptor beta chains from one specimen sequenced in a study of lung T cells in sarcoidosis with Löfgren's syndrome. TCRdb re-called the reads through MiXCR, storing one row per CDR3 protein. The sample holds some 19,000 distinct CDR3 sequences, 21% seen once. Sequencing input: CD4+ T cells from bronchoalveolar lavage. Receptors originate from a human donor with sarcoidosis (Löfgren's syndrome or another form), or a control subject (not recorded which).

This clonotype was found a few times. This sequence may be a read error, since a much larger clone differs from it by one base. The CDR3 region has the DNA TGTGCCAGCAGTTCCCTAGCAAGGGAGACCCAGTGCTTC. Translated: CASSSLARETQCF. V and J are TRBV27 and TRBJ2-5, with D perhaps matching TRBD2 (5 bases). CDR3 size: 13 residues. CDR1 is MNHEY and CDR2 is SMNVEV in the germline V gene (reference sequence).

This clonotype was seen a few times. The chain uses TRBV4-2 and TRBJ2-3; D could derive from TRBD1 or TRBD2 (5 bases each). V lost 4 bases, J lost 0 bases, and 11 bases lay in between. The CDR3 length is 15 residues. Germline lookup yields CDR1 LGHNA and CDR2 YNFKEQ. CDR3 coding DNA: TGTGCCAGCAGCCGTATTGGGGGAAGCACAGATACGCAGTATTTT. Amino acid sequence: CASSRIGGSTDTQYF.

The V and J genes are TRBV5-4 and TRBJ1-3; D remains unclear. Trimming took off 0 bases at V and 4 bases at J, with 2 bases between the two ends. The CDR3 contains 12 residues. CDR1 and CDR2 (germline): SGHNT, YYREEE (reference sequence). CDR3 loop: CASSLDGNTIYF. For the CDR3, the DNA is TGTGCCAGCAGCTTGGACGGAAACACCATATATTTT.

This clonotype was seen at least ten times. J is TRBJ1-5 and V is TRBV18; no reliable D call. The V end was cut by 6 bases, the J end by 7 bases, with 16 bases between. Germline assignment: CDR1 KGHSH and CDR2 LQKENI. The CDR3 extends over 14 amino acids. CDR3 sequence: CASSPTRTDQPQHF. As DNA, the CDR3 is TGTGCCAGCTCCCCGACGAGGACCGACCAGCCCCAGCATTTT.

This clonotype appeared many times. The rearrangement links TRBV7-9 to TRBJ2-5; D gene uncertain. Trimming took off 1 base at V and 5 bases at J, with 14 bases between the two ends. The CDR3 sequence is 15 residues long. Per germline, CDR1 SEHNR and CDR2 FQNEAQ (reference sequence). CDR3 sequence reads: CASSLGQGVVETQYF. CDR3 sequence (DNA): TGTGCCAGCAGCTTAGGACAAGGAGTAGTGGAGACCCAGTACTTC. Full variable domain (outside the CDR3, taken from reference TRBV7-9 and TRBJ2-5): DTGVSQNPRHKITKRGQNVTFRCDPISEHNRLYWYRQTLGQGPEFLTYFQNEAQLEKSRLLSDRFSAERPKGSFSTLEIQRTEQGDSAMYLCASSLGQGVVETQYFGPGTRLLVL.

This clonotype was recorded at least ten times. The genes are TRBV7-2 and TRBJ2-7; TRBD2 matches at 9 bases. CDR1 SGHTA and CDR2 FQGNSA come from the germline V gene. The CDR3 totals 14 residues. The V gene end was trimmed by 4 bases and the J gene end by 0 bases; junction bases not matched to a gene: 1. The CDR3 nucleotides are TGTGCCAGCAGCTCGACTAGCGGCTCCTACGAGCAGTACTTC. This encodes CASSSTSGSYEQYF.

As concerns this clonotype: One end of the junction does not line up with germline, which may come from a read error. In DNA form, the CDR3 reads TGTGCCAGCAGCCGGGACAGGGGAGCCAAAAACGTTCAGTACTTC. Translated, it gives CASSRDRGAKNVQYF. V is TRBV7-2 and J is TRBJ2-4, with TRBD1 matching 10 bases. Per the germline V gene, CDR1 is SGHTA and CDR2 is FQGNSA. This CDR3 spans 15 amino acids.

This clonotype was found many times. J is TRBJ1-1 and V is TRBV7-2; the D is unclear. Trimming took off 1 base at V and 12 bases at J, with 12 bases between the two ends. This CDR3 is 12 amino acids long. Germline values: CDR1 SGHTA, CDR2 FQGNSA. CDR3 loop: CASSLEAVVPFF. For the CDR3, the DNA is TGTGCCAGCAGCTTAGAGGCGGTTGTGCCTTTCTTT.

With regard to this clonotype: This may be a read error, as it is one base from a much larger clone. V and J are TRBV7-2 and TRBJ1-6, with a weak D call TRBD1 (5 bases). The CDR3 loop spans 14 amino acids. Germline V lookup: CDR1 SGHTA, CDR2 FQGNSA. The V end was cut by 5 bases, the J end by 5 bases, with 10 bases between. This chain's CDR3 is CASSLAGNNSPLHF. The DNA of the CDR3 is TGTGCCAGCAGCCTGGCAGGGAATAATTCACCCCTCCACTTT. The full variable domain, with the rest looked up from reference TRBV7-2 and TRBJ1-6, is GAGVSQSPSNKVTEKGKDVELRCDPISGHTALYWYRQSLGQGLEFLIYFQGNSAPDKSGLPSDRFSAERTGGSVSTLTIQRTQQEDSAVYLCASSLAGNNSPLHFGNGTRLTVT.

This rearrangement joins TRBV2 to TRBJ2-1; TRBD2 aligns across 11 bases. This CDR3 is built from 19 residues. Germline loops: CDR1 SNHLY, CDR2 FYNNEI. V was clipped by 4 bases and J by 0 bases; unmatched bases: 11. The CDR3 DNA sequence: TGTGCCAGCAGTGGGAGTTTAGCGGGAGGGCCGAGCTCCTACAATGAGCAGTTCTTC. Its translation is CASSGSLAGGPSSYNEQFF.

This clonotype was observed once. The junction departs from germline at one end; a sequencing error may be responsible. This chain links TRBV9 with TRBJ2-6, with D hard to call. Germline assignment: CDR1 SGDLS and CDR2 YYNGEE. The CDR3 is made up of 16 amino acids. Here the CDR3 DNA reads TGTGCCGGCAGCGTAAATGGGTTCTCTGGGGCCAACGTCCTGACTTTC. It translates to CAGSVNGFSGANVLTF. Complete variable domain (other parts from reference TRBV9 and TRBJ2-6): DSGVTQTPKHLITATGQRVTLRCSPRSGDLSVYWYQQSLDQGLQFLIQYYNGEERAKGNILERFSAQQFPDLHSELNLSSLELGDSALYFCAGSVNGFSGANVLTFGAGSRLTVL.

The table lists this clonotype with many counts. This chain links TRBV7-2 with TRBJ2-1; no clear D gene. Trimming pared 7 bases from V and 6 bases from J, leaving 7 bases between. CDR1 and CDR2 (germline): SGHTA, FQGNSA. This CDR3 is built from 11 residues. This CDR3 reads CASNSVNEQFF. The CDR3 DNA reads TGTGCCAGCAATTCGGTCAATGAGCAGTTCTTC.

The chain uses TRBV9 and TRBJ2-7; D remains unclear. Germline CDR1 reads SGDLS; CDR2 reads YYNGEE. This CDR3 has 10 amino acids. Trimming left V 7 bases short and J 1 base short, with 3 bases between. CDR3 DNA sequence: TGTGCCAGCCAATCCTACGAGCAGTACTTC. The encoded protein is CASQSYEQYF.